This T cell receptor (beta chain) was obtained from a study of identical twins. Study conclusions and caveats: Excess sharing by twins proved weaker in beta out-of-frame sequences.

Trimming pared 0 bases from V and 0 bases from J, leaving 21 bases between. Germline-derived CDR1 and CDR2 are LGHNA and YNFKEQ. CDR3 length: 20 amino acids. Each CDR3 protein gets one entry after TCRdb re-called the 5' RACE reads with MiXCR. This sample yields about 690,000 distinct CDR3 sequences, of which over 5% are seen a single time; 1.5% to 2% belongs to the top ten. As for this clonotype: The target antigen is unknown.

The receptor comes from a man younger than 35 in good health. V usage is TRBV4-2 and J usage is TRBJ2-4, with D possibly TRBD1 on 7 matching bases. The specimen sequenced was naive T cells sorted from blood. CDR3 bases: TGTGCCAGCAGCCAAGAGTGGGCAGGGGGAGGAATCGTAGCCAAAAACATTCAGTACTTC. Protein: CASSQEWAGGGIVAKNIQYF.